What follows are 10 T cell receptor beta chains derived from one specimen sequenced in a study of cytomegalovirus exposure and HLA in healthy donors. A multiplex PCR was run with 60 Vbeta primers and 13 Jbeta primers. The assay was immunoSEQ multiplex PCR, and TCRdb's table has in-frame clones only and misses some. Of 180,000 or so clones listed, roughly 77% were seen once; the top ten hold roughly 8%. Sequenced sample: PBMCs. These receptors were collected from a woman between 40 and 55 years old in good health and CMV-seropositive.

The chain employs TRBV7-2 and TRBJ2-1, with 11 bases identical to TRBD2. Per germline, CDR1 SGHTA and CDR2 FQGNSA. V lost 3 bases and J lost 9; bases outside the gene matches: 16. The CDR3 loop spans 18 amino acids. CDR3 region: CASSLRLAGWGLGGEQFF. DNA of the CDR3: TGTGCCAGCAGCTTGAGACTAGCGGGATGGGGATTGGGGGGTGAGCAGTTCTTC.

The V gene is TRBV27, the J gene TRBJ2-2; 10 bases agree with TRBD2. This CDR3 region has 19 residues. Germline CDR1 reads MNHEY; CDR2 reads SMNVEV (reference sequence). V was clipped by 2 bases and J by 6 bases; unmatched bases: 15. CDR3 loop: CASSLTSPGLAGVPGELFF. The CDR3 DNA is TGTGCCAGCAGTTTAACCTCCCCGGGGCTAGCGGGAGTCCCCGGGGAGCTGTTTTTT.

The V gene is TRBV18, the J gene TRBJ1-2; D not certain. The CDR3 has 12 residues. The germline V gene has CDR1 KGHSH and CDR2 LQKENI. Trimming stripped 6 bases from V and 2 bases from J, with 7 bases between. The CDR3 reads CASSPGNYGYTF. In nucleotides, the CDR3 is TGTGCCAGCTCCCCCGGGAACTATGGCTACACCTTC.

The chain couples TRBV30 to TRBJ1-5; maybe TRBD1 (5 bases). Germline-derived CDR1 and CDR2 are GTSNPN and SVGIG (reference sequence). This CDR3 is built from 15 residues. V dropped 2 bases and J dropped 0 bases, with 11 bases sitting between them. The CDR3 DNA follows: TGTGCCTGGAGTCCGACAGATTATAGCAATCAGCCCCAGCATTTT. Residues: CAWSPTDYSNQPQHF.

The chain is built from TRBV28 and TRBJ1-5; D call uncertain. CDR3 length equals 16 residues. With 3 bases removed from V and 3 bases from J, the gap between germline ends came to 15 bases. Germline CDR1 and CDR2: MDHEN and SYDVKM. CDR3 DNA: TGTGCCAGCAGTTTGAGTGGGTACGGAGACAATCAGCCCCAGCATTTT. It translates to CASSLSGYGDNQPQHF.

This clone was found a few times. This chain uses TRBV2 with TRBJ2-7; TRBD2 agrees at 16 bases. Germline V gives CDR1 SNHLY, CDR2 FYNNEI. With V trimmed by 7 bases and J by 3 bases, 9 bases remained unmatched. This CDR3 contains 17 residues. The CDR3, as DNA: TGTGCCAGCAAGATTGGGACTAGCGGGAGGGAAAACTACGAGCAGTACTTC. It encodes CASKIGTSGRENYEQYF.

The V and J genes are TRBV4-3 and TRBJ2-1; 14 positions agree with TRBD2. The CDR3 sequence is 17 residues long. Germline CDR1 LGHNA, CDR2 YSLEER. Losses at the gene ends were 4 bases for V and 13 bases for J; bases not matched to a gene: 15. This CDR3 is CASSLGTSGGAGSLQFF. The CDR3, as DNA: TGCGCCAGCAGCCTGGGGACTAGCGGGGGCGCTGGATCCCTCCAGTTCTTC.

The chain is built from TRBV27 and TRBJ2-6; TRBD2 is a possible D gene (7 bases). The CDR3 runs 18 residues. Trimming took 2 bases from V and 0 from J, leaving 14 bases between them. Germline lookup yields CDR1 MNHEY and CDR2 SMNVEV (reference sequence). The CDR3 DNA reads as TGTGCCAGCAGTTTAGGGGGGGCTGAGCTCTCTGGGGCCAACGTCCTGACTTTC. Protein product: CASSLGGAELSGANVLTF.

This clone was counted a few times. This CDR3 reads CASSLYTGDGPEQYF. As DNA, the CDR3 is TGTGCCAGCAGCTTGTATACAGGTGACGGACCCGAGCAGTACTTC. The chain recombines TRBV5-5 with TRBJ2-7, with D possibly TRBD1 on 5 matching bases. V lost 1 base and J lost 6, with 17 bases in between. This CDR3 is built from 15 residues. Per germline, CDR1 SGHKS and CDR2 YYEKEE (reference sequence).

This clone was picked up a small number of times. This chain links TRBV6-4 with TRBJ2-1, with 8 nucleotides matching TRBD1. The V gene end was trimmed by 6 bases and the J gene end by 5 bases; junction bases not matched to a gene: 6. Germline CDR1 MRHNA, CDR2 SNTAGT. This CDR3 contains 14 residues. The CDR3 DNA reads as TGTGCCAGCAGCCATGAGACAGGGGACAATGAGCAGTTCTTC. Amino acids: CASSHETGDNEQFF.